This T cell receptor beta chain was sequenced for a study of T cell changes during pregnancy in multiple sclerosis. There are a few counts of this clone. The CDR3 covers 15 residues. Germline CDR1 is LNHDA and CDR2 is SQIVND (reference sequence). V was trimmed by 6 bases and J by 6 bases, leaving 18 bases between them. Sequencing used immunoSEQ multiplex PCR; TCRdb keeps in-frame clones, though not all of them. The sample has 93,000 or so clones; approximately 90% are singletons. V and J are TRBV19 and TRBJ2-1; D perhaps matches TRBD2 (6 bases). The sequenced sample was peripheral blood, obtained before pregnancy. This TCR was sampled from a female donor with multiple sclerosis, enrolled in a pregnancy study. The CDR3 nucleotides are TGTGCCAGTAGCGCGGGGCTAACCGAGGGCAATGAGCAGTTCTTC. This codes for CASSAGLTEGNEQFF.